This TCR beta chain stems from a study of cytotoxic CD8 clonotypes in ibrutinib-treated CLL. On this clone: What it binds is not known.

Points from the study as a whole: Increased clonality at ibrutinib response gave way to a return toward baseline at progression.

Germline V lookup: CDR1 LGHNA, CDR2 YNFKEQ. The CDR3 totals 16 residues. Trimming removed 3 bases from V and 8 bases from J; junction bases left unmatched: 8. Measured with immunoSEQ multiplex PCR; TCRdb has only the in-frame clones, and not every one. The sample has fewer than 85,000 clones; about four fifths are singletons. The sequencing here drew on PBMCs, taken after 12 months of ibrutinib treatment. This clonotype was sampled from a human donor with chronic lymphocytic leukemia. The chain has TRBV4-2 and TRBJ2-1, with 12 positions matching TRBD2. In nucleotides, the CDR3 is TGTGCCAGCAGCCAGGAGACTAGCGGGGGCTGGGATGAGCAGTTCTTC. It codes for CASSQETSGGWDEQFF.